This T cell receptor (beta chain) was sequenced for a study of blood T cell repertoires in COVID-19. Across the whole study: From the United States, Italy and Spain came samples of acute and convalescent COVID-19. T cells, B-cell-depleted T cells, or PBMCs provided the cDNA or gDNA that served as material.

Germline V lookup: CDR1 SGHAT, CDR2 FQNNGV. The V end lost 8 bases, the J end lost 3 bases, and 10 bases lay between the germline ends. CDR3 size: 13 residues. Per the authors' pipeline: Reference gene primers were amplified, and this amplification served to estimate nucleated cell counts. Sequenced by immunoSEQ multiplex PCR; TCRdb stores in-frame clones only, minus some. V, J and clone size are those of that table, while D and trimming were read from the DNA. The table has about 280,000 clones, roughly 85% seen once. Sequencing was performed on peripheral blood. The chain carries TRBV11-2 and TRBJ2-2, with a possible D match to TRBD2 (5 bases). This TCR was recovered from a human donor in a cohort sampled during active COVID-19. CDR3 residues: CASGLSDTGELFF. The CDR3 nucleotides read TGTGCCAGCGGGCTTAGCGACACCGGGGAGCTGTTTTTT.